One TCR beta chain is described in this entry. This clonotype was counted between two and nine times. Its antigen target is currently unknown. Within one base of it there is no much larger clone, and no base qualities were kept. V loses 2 bases, J loses 4 bases, and the germline ends lie 12 bases apart. The CDR3, cysteine through phenylalanine, is 15 amino acids long. Left in the record is the CDR3 DNA by itself, 45 bases read in frame from the first base. These data come from a study of CD4 and CD8 cells across lung adenocarcinoma regions listed by TCRdb under 2018. Concerning the study at large: To look at intratumor heterogeneity in the T cell receptor repertoire, the study compared tumor centers against tumor margins.

Library prep was done by PCR. Sequencing used a HiSeq X Ten. Using fastp trimming at Q25 and MiXCR clonotype assembly, TCRdb reanalyzed the public sequencing data and kept in-frame beta chains. Each CDR3 protein appears once, grouped with its most common genes and DNA. The sample table holds roughly 6,800 distinct CDR3 sequences, of which about half were seen once. The ten largest clones represent around 96% of the sample. Donors were patients with localized lung adenocarcinoma, a subtype of non-small cell lung cancer. The samples were taken from the centers of localized lung adenocarcinomas. For TCR repertoire analysis, CD8+ T cells from tumor tissue were profiled apart from CD4+ T cells.

Recombination linked TRBV12-3 or TRBV12-4 to TRBJ2-1; the D region possibly corresponds to TRBD2 (7 bases align). The sample consisted of CD8+ T cells from the center of a lung tumor. According to the study, the label for this sample's cell subset or site signals: tumor center region. The clonotype originates from a male donor with lung adenocarcinoma. The CD4 and CD8 labels of this study may be unreliable. The DNA is as follows: TGTGCCAGCAGTTTAAGCGGGGACATGTACAATGAGCAGTTCTTC. Translated, it reads CASSLSGDMYNEQFF.